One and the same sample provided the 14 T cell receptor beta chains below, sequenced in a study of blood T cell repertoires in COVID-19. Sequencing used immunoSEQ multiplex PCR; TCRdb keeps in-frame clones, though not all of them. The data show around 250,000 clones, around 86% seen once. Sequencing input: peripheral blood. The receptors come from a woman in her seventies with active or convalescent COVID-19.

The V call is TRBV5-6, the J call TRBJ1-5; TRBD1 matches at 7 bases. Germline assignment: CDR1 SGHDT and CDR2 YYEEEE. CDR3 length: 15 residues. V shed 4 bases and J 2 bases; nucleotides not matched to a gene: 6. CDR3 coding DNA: TGTGCCAGCAGCCCTTACAGGGGCGGCAATCAGCCCCAGCATTTT. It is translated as CASSPYRGGNQPQHF.

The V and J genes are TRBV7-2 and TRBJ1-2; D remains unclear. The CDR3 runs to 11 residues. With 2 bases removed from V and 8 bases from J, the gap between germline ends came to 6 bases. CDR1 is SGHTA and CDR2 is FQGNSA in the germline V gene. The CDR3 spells CASSLRSGYTF. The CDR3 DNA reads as TGTGCCAGCAGCTTAAGGAGCGGCTACACCTTC.

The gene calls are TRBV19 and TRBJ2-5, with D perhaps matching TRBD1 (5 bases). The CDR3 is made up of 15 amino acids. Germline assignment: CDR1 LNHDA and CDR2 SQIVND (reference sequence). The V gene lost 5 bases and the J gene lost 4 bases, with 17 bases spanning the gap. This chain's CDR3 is CASSGRGALRETQYF. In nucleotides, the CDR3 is TGTGCCAGTAGTGGGCGTGGGGCCCTCAGAGAGACCCAGTACTTC.

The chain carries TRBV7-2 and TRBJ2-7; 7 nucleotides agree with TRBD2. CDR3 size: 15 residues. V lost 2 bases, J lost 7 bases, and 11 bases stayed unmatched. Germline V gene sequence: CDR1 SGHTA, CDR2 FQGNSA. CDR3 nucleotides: TGTGCCAGCAGCTTATATGGGGGGGGACCCCGGGAGCAGTACTTC. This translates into CASSLYGGGPREQYF. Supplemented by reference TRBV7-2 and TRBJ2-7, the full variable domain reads GAGVSQSPSNKVTEKGKDVELRCDPISGHTALYWYRQSLGQGLEFLIYFQGNSAPDKSGLPSDRFSAERTGGSVSTLTIQRTQQEDSAVYLCASSLYGGGPREQYFGPGTRLTVT.

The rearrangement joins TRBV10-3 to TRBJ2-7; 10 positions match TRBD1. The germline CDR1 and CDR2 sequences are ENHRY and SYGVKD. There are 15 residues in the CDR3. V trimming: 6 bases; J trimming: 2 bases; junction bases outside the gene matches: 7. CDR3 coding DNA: TGTGCCATCAGGAGCGACAGGGGGCGAGCCTACGAGCAGTACTTC. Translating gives CAIRSDRGRAYEQYF.

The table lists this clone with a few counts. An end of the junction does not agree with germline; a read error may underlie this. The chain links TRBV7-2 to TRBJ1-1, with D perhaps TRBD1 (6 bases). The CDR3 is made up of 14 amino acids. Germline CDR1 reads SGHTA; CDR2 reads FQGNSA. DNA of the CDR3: TGTGCCAGCAGCTTAGCCGGGACATCCAAAGACGGGGATTTT. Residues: CASSLAGTSKDGDF.

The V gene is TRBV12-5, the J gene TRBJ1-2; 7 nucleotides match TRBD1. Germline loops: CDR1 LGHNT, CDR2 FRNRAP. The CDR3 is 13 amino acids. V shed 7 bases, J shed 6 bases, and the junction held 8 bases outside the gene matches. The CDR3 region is CASAPSGTDGYTF. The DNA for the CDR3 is TGTGCTAGTGCCCCCTCCGGGACAGATGGCTACACCTTC. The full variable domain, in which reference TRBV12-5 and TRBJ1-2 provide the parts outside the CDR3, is DARVTQTPRHKVTEMGQEVTMRCQPILGHNTVFWYRQTMMQGLELLAYFRNRAPLDDSGMPKDRFSAEMPDATLATLKIQPSEPRDSAVYFCASAPSGTDGYTFGSGTRLTVV.

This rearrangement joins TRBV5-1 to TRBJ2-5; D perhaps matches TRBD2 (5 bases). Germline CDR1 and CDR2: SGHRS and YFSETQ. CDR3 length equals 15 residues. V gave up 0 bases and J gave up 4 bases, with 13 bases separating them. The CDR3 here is CASSLEPGRGETQYF. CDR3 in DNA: TGCGCCAGCAGCTTGGAGCCAGGCCGGGGAGAGACCCAGTACTTC.

The chain's CDR3 is CASSSGTFNGYTF. For the CDR3, the DNA is TGTGCCAGCAGTTCCGGGACATTCAATGGCTACACCTTC. The chain employs TRBV6-2 or TRBV6-3 and TRBJ1-2; a possible D gene is TRBD1 (6 bases). The CDR3 spans 13 residues. Trimming cost V 4 bases and J 6 bases, with 12 bases left between them. Germline loops: CDR1 MNHEY, CDR2 SVGEGT.

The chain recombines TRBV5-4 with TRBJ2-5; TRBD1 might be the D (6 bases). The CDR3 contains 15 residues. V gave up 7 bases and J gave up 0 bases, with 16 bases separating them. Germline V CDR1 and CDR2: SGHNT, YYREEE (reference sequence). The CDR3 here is CASGFGTPYQETQYF. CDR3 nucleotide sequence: TGTGCCAGCGGATTTGGGACACCGTACCAAGAGACCCAGTACTTC. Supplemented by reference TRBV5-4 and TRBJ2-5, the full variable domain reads ETGVTQSPTHLIKTRGQQVTLRCSSQSGHNTVSWYQQALGQGPQFIFQYYREEENGRGNFPPRFSGLQFPNYSSELNVNALELDDSALYLCASGFGTPYQETQYFGPGTRLLVL.

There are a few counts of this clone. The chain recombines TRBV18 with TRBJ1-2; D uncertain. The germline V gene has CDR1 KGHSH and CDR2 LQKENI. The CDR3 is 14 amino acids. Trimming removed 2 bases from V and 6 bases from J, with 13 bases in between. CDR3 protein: CASSPSWREDGYTF. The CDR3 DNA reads TGTGCCAGCTCACCAAGCTGGCGGGAGGATGGCTACACCTTC.

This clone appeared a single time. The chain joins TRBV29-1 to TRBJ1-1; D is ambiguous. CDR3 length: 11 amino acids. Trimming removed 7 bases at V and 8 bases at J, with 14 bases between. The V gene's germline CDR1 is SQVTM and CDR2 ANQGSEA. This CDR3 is CSAARGTEAFF. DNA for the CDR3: TGCAGCGCCGCGCGGGGTACAGAAGCTTTCTTT.

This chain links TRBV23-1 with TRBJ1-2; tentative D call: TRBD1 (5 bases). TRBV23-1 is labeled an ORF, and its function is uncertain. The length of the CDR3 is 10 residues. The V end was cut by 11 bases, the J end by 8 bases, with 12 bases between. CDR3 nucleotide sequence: TGCGCCCGCCACCCAGGGGGCTACACCTTC. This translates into CARHPGGYTF.

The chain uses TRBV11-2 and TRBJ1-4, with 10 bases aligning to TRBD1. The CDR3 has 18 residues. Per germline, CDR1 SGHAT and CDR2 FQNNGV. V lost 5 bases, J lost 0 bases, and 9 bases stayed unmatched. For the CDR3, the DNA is TGTGCCAGCAGCACCCTGACAGGGGGCAGACCAACTAATGAAAAACTGTTTTTT. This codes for CASSTLTGGRPTNEKLFF.